These T cell receptor beta chains were read from a single sample in a study of cytomegalovirus exposure and HLA in healthy donors. The data were produced by immunoSEQ multiplex PCR, yet TCRdb's version contains in-frame clones alone and is incomplete. The specimen's table records about 33,000 clones. The sample consisted of PBMCs. All receptors come from a middle-aged man in good health and CMV-seronegative. CDR3s include the opening cysteine and the closing phenylalanine or tryptophan. D genes are given only for firm matches.

TRBV10-3	TRBD2	TRBJ2-7	CAISEEREPYEQYF	TGTGCCATCAGTGAAGAGCGGGAGCCCTACGAGCAGTACTTC
TRBV6-5	-	TRBJ2-5	CALLEDQETQYF	TGTGCCCTCCTGGAGGACCAAGAGACCCAGTACTTC
TRBV4-3	TRBD2	TRBJ2-1	CASSQEPSGRQNEQFF	TGCGCCAGCAGCCAAGAGCCTAGCGGGAGGCAGAATGAGCAGTTCTTC
TRBV30	-	TRBJ1-2	CACPPPTGGWGYTF	TGTGCCTGCCCTCCCCCAACGGGGGGCTGGGGCTACACCTTC
TRBV5-1	-	TRBJ2-6	CASSPGVSGANVLTF	TGCGCCAGCAGTCCGGGTGTCTCTGGGGCCAACGTCCTGACTTTC
TRBV7-3	TRBD2	TRBJ2-1	CASSSTGLAADEQFF	TGTGCCAGCAGCTCCACGGGACTAGCGGCTGATGAGCAGTTCTTC
TRBV7-9	TRBD1	TRBJ2-7	CASSLGTGGFYEQYF	TGTGCCAGCAGCTTAGGGACAGGGGGGTTCTACGAGCAGTACTTC
TRBV5-4	TRBD1	TRBJ2-2	CASSLALGQGISGELFF	TGTGCCAGCAGCTTGGCCTTGGGACAGGGGATCTCCGGGGAGCTGTTTTTT
TRBV25-1	TRBD2	TRBJ2-7	CASRGGSYEQYF	TGTGCCAGCAGGGGCGGGAGCTACGAGCAGTACTTC
TRBV29-1	-	TRBJ2-7	CSVDGSGEQYF	TGCAGCGTTGATGGGTCGGGCGAGCAGTACTTC
TRBV28	TRBD1	TRBJ1-2	CASRGAGGLYGYTF	TGTGCCAGCAGGGGGGCAGGGGGACTCTATGGCTACACCTTC
TRBV29-1	TRBD1	TRBJ1-2	CSVEDLEGTGYHGYTF	TGCAGCGTTGAAGATCTTGAGGGGACAGGGTATCATGGCTACACCTTC
TRBV29-1	-	TRBJ1-5	CSVSGSSPDQPQHF	TGCAGCGTTTCAGGGTCTTCCCCCGACCAGCCCCAGCATTTT
TRBV7-2	TRBD1	TRBJ2-5	CASSSDRGGGPQETQYF	TGTGCCAGCAGCTCAGACAGGGGAGGCGGGCCTCAAGAGACCCAGTACTTC